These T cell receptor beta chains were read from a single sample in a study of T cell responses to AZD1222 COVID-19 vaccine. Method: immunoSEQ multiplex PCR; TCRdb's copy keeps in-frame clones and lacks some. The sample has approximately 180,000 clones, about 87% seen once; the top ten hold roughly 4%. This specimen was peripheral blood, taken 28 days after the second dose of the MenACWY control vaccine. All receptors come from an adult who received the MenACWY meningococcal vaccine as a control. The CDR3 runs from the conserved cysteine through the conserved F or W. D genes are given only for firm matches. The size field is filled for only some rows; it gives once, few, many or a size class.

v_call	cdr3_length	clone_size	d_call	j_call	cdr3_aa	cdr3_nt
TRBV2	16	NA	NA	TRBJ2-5	CASSAFGQSRGETQYF	TGTGCCAGCAGTGCTTTCGGACAGTCGAGGGGAGAGACCCAGTACTTC
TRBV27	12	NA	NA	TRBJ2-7	CASSPRTLEQYF	TGTGCCAGCAGTCCCCGTACCCTAGAGCAGTACTTC
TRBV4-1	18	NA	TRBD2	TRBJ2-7	CASSQVITLLAGVHEQYF	TGCGCCAGCAGCCAAGTGATTACGTTACTAGCGGGAGTCCACGAGCAGTACTTC
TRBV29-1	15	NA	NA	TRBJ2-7	CSVSSPGQFSYEQYF	TGCAGCGTCTCCAGTCCGGGACAATTTTCCTACGAGCAGTACTTC
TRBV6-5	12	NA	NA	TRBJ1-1	CASRGASTEAFF	TGTGCCAGCAGGGGCGCGAGTACTGAAGCTTTCTTT
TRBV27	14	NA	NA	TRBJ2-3	CATRTSSSTDTQYF	TGTGCCACCAGGACATCCTCAAGCACAGATACGCAGTATTTT
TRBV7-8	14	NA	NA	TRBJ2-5	CASSPTGARETQYF	TGTGCCAGCAGTCCGACAGGCGCGAGAGAGACCCAGTACTTC
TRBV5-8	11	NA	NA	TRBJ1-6	CASSWADRLHF	TGTGCCAGCAGCTGGGCGGATCGGCTCCACTTT
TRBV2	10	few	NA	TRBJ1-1	CANQDTEAFF	TGTGCCAACCAGGATACTGAAGCTTTCTTT
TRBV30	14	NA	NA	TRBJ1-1	CAWSLQGVDTEAFF	TGTGCCTGGTCCCTACAAGGGGTCGACACTGAAGCTTTCTTT
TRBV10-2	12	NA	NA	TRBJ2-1	CASSESSIEQFF	TGCGCCAGCAGTGAGTCATCTATTGAGCAGTTCTTC
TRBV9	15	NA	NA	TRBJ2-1	CASGTTFSSYNEQFF	TGTGCCAGCGGAACGACGTTTAGCTCCTACAATGAGCAGTTCTTC
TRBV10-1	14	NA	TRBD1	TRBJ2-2	CASMDRVGTGELFF	TGCGCCAGCATGGACAGGGTGGGCACCGGGGAGCTGTTTTTT
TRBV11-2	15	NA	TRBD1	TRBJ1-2	CASSLAAGGNYGYTF	TGTGCCAGCAGCCTGGCGGCAGGGGGCAACTATGGCTACACCTTC
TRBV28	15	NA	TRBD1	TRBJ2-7	CASRSPGQGTYEQYF	TGTGCCAGCAGGTCCCCGGGACAGGGAACCTACGAGCAGTACTTC
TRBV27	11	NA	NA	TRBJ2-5	CVTRDQETQYF	TGTGTCACGAGGGATCAAGAGACCCAGTACTTC
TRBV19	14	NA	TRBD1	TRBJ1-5	CASSSTGAHQPQHF	TGTGCCAGTAGTTCGACAGGGGCGCATCAGCCCCAGCATTTT
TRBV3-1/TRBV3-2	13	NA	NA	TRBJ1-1	CASSQTPNTEAFF	TGTGCCAGCAGCCAAACCCCGAACACTGAAGCTTTCTTT
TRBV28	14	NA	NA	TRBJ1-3	CASSLGGDGNTIYF	TGTGCCAGCAGTTTAGGGGGGGATGGAAACACCATATATTTT
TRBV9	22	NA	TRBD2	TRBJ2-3	CAITRGTSGKSRWGHCTDTQYF	TGTGCCATCACTCGGGGGACTAGCGGGAAGAGCCGCTGGGGTCACTGCACAGATACGCAGTATTTT
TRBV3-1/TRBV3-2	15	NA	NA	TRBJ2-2	CASSGVGLWAGELFF	TGTGCCAGCAGCGGGGTGGGCCTTTGGGCCGGGGAGCTGTTTTTT
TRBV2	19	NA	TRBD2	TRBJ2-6	CASSELGLAGGSGANVLTF	TGTGCCAGCAGTGAACTCGGACTAGCGGGAGGCTCTGGGGCCAACGTCCTGACTTTC
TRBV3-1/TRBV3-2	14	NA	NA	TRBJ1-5	CASSQQVGGQPQHF	TGTGCCAGCAGCCAACAGGTTGGCGGTCAGCCCCAGCATTTT
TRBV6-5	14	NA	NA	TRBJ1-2	CASSYARGMYGYTF	TGTGCCAGCAGTTACGCCCGGGGTATGTATGGCTACACCTTC
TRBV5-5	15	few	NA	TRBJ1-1	CASRPGQSMNTEAFF	TGTGCCAGCAGACCCGGACAGAGCATGAACACTGAAGCTTTCTTT
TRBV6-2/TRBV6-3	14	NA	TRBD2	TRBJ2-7	CASSQGLAGYEQYF	TGTGCCAGCAGCCAGGGACTAGCGGGCTACGAGCAGTACTTC
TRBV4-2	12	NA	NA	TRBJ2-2	CASSQYGGELFF	TGTGCCAGCAGCCAATATGGTGGGGAGCTGTTTTTT
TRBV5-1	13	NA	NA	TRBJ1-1	CASTSDENTEAFF	TGCGCCAGCACCTCGGACGAGAACACTGAAGCTTTCTTT
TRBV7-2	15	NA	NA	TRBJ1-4	CASTTPTATNEKLFF	TGTGCCAGCACCACCCCGACAGCAACTAATGAAAAACTGTTTTTT
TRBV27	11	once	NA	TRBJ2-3	CASSLGPLQYF	TGTGCCAGCAGTCTAGGACCACTGCAGTATTTT
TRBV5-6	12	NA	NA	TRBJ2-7	CASSSSTYEQYF	TGTGCCAGCAGCTCCAGTACCTACGAGCAGTACTTC
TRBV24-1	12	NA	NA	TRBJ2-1	CATSDRANEQFF	TGTGCCACCAGTGATCGGGCGAATGAGCAGTTCTTC
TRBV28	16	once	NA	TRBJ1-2	CASLLTSGTPPAGYTF	TGTGCCAGCCTTCTTACCTCCGGGACACCTCCCGCGGGCTACACCTTC
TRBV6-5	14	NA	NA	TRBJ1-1	CASSRESGVTEAFF	TGTGCCAGCAGTCGGGAGTCGGGGGTCACTGAAGCTTTCTTT
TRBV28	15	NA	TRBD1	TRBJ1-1	CASSPQGAGNTEAFF	TGTGCCAGCAGTCCACAGGGGGCGGGGAACACTGAAGCTTTCTTT
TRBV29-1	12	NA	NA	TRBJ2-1	CSIWTAYNEQFF	TGCAGCATTTGGACAGCCTACAATGAGCAGTTCTTC
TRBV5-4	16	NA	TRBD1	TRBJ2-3	CASSLGRGRSTDTQYF	TGTGCCAGCAGCTTGGGTAGGGGGCGAAGTACAGATACGCAGTATTTT
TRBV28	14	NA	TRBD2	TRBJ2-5	CASTIRGREETQYF	TGTGCCAGCACAATCCGGGGGAGGGAAGAGACCCAGTACTTC
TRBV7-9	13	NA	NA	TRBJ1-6	CASSLDGDSPLHF	TGTGCCAGCAGCTTAGATGGGGACTCACCCCTCCACTTT
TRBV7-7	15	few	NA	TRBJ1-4	CASSNGEASTEKLFF	TGTGCCAGCAGCAACGGGGAGGCCTCGACGGAAAAACTGTTTTTT
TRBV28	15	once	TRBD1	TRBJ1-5	CASSFLDRSNQPQHF	TGTGCCAGCAGTTTCCTGGACAGGTCCAATCAGCCCCAGCATTTT
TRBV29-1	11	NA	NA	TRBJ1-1	CSVISYTEAFF	TGCAGCGTAATCTCGTACACTGAAGCTTTCTTT
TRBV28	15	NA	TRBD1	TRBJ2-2	CASSPDRVSTGELFF	TGTGCCAGCAGTCCGGACAGGGTGAGCACCGGGGAGCTGTTTTTT
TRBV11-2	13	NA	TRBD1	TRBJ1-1	CASSPRRGGEAFF	TGTGCCAGCAGCCCCCGCAGGGGGGGTGAAGCTTTCTTT
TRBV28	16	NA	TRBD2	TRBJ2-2	CASSFRTSGNTGELFF	TGTGCCAGCAGTTTCCGGACTAGCGGTAACACCGGGGAGCTGTTTTTT
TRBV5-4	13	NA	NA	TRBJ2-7	CASSLVGSYEQYF	TGTGCCAGCAGCTTGGTGGGCTCCTACGAGCAGTACTTC
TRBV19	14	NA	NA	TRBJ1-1	CASSRYEGNTEAFF	TGTGCCAGTAGTAGGTATGAAGGGAACACTGAAGCTTTCTTT
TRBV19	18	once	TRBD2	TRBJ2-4	CASSISSGRAAGDNIQYF	TGTGCCAGTAGTATCTCCAGCGGGAGGGCCGCGGGTGATAACATTCAGTACTTC
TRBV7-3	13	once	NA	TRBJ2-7	CASSPGDVGEQYF	TGTGCCAGCAGCCCCGGAGACGTTGGCGAGCAGTACTTC
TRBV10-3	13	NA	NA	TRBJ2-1	CAISEGRDNEQFF	TGTGCCATCAGTGAGGGTAGGGACAATGAGCAGTTCTTC
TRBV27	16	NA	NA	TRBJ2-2	CASSFRPGASTGELFF	TGTGCCAGCAGTTTTCGGCCTGGAGCGTCCACCGGGGAGCTGTTTTTT
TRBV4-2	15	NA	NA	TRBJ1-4	CASSQEAGPSEKLFF	TGTGCCAGCAGCCAAGAGGCAGGGCCTAGTGAAAAACTGTTTTTT
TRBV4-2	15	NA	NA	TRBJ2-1	CASSQDRGQNNEQFF	TGTGCCAGCAGCCAAGATCGTGGGCAGAACAATGAGCAGTTCTTC
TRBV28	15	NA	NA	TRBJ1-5	CASSLQPYSNQPQHF	TGTGCCAGCAGTTTACAGCCATATAGCAATCAGCCCCAGCATTTT
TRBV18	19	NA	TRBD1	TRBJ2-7	CASSLNPALPGTAYYEQYF	TGTGCCAGCTCACTCAACCCAGCACTCCCCGGGACAGCCTACTACGAGCAGTACTTC